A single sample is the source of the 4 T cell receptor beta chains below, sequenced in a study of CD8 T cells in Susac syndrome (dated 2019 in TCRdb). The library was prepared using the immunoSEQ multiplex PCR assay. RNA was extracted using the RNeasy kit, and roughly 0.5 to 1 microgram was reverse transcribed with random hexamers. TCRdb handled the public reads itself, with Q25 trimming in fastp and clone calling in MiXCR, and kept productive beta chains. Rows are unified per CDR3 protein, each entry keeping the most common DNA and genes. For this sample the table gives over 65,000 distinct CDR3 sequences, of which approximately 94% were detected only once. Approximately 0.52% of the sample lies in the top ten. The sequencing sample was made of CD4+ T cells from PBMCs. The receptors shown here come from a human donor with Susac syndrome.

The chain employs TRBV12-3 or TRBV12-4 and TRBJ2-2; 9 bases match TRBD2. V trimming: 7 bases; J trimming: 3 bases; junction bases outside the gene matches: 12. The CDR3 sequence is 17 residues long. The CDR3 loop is CASKAGGAGGYTGELFF. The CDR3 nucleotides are TGTGCCAGCAAAGCCGGGGGAGCGGGGGGCTACACCGGGGAGCTGTTTTTT.

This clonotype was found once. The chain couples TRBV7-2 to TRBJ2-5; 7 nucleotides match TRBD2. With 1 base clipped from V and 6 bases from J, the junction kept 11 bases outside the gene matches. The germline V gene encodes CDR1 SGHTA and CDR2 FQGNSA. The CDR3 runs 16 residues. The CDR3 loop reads CASSLGGRERGKTQYF. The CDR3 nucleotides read TGTGCCAGCAGCTTAGGCGGGCGGGAGAGAGGGAAGACCCAGTACTTC. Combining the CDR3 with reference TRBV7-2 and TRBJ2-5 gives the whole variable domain GAGVSQSPSNKVTEKGKDVELRCDPISGHTALYWYRQSLGQGLEFLIYFQGNSAPDKSGLPSDRFSAERTGGSVSTLTIQRTQQEDSAVYLCASSLGGRERGKTQYFGPGTRLLVL.

The CDR3 reads CASSTTGSYLFLNTEAFF. CDR3 DNA: TGTGCCAGCAGTACCACAGGTTCATACTTGTTTTTGAACACTGAAGCTTTCTTT. The rearrangement joins TRBV27 to TRBJ1-1; a weak D match, TRBD1 (5 bases). Between the trimmed V and J ends, which lost 5 bases and 0 bases, there was a span of 22 bases. This CDR3 spans 18 amino acids. CDR1 MNHEY and CDR2 SMNVEV come from the germline V gene (reference sequence).

The DNA for the CDR3 is TGTGCCAGCTCACCACCAAGCGAAAACATTCAGTACTTC. As protein: CASSPPSENIQYF. This rearrangement joins TRBV18 to TRBJ2-4, with D unclear. Germline lookup yields CDR1 KGHSH and CDR2 LQKENI. V lost 0 bases, J lost 5 bases, and 5 bases lay in between. This CDR3 has 13 residues.